The rows below give T cell receptor beta chains drawn from one sample of a study of cytomegalovirus exposure and HLA in healthy donors. Measured with immunoSEQ multiplex PCR; TCRdb has only the in-frame clones, and not every one. Of under 200,000 clones in the sample, 55% to 80% are singletons; the top ten hold roughly 4.4%. Sequencing input: PBMCs. The receptors here all came from a woman aged 18-29 years in good health and CMV-seropositive. Each CDR3 is given with its conserved first and last residue. The D gene is left open where the match is weak. Clone size appears in some rows only: once, few, many, or a class for an expanded clone.

j_gene,d_gene,abundance,v_gene,CDR3nt,CDR3aa
TRBJ1-1,TRBD1,-,TRBV2,TGTGCCAGCAGTGAAGCACCTGGACAGGTTGAAGCTTTCTTT,CASSEAPGQVEAFF
TRBJ2-2,-,-,TRBV6-1,TGTGCCAGTAAGCGTTGGGCAGGGGACACCGGGGAGCTGTTTTTT,CASKRWAGDTGELFF
TRBJ2-7,TRBD1,few,TRBV30,TGTGCCTGGAGTGTACGACAGGGGCTCTACGAGCAGTACTTC,CAWSVRQGLYEQYF
TRBJ1-4,-,-,TRBV6-1,TGTGCCAGCAGTGAGCTGGGAGCAACTAATGAAAAACTGTTTTTT,CASSELGATNEKLFF
TRBJ1-2,TRBD1,-,TRBV6-1,TGTGCCAGCAGTGAAGTAGGGGGCAACTATGGCTACACCTTC,CASSEVGGNYGYTF
TRBJ2-1,TRBD2,few,TRBV7-9,TGTGCCAGCAGCACGACGACTAGCGGGGAATACAATGAGCAGTTCTTC,CASSTTTSGEYNEQFF
TRBJ2-7,-,-,TRBV5-1,TGCGCCAGCAGCTTCGAATACGGGACTCAGTACTTC,CASSFEYGTQYF
TRBJ2-4,TRBD2,-,TRBV4-1,TGCGCCAGCAGCCCAAATCCGGAGTGGGGGAGGGGAAACATTCAGTACTTC,CASSPNPEWGRGNIQYF
TRBJ1-2,-,-,TRBV18,TGTGCCAGCTCACCAACAGGTGGCTATGGCTACACCTTC,CASSPTGGYGYTF
TRBJ1-2,-,-,TRBV4-3,TGCGCCAGCAGCCCCTTCCGGGAACTCAACTATGGCTACACCTTC,CASSPFRELNYGYTF
TRBJ2-5,-,-,TRBV7-8,TGTGCCAGCAGCTTAGCCGGAGGGCGGGGAGAGACCCAGTACTTC,CASSLAGGRGETQYF
TRBJ1-1,-,-,TRBV20-1,TGCAGTGCTAGAGATTCTGCTGAAGCTTTCTTT,CSARDSAEAFF
TRBJ1-4,TRBD1,-,TRBV29-1,TGCAGCGTTGGTGGGACAGGACGTGAAAAACTGTTTTTT,CSVGGTGREKLFF
TRBJ2-7,TRBD2,-,TRBV5-1,TGCGCCAGCAGCTTGGGGGTAGGGAGGGGCTCCTACGAGCAGTACTTC,CASSLGVGRGSYEQYF
TRBJ2-5,TRBD1,-,TRBV4-3,TGCGCCAGCAGCCAGACAGGGGGTTCGTGGGAGACCCAGTACTTC,CASSQTGGSWETQYF
TRBJ2-2,-,few,TRBV7-8,TGTGCCAGCAGCTTTGGTGGAGGGGGGGGAAACACCGGGGAGCTGTTTTTT,CASSFGGGGGNTGELFF
TRBJ1-1,TRBD1,once,TRBV6-1,TGTGCCAGCGGTTTAACAGGGGGCGCTGAAGCTTTCTTT,CASGLTGGAEAFF
TRBJ1-2,-,few,TRBV2,TGTGCCAGCAGTGAATCCCCCACAGTAAGCTATGGCTACACCTTC,CASSESPTVSYGYTF
TRBJ1-1,-,few,TRBV19,TGTGCCAGTAGTATAGTTCGAGGCGCCAGGAACACTGAAGCTTTCTTT,CASSIVRGARNTEAFF
TRBJ1-1,TRBD1,-,TRBV7-9,TGTGCCAGCAGCCCACAGGGGTCCACTGAAGCTTTCTTT,CASSPQGSTEAFF
TRBJ1-3,-,-,TRBV11-2,TGTGCCAGCAGCATCAGGGGTTCTGGAAACACCATATATTTT,CASSIRGSGNTIYF
TRBJ2-1,-,-,TRBV2,TGTGCCAGCAGTCCCGGGGACTACAATGAGCAGTTCTTC,CASSPGDYNEQFF